The clone carrying this TCR beta chain showed up just a few times. This record comes from a study of patients and donors after allogeneic stem cell transplantation. TCRdb called the RT-PCR reads again in MiXCR, with one record for every CDR3 protein. Among about 160,000 distinct CDR3 sequences listed, about 40% were seen once. The sequenced material came from blood, either unsorted or a sorted T cell fraction (not recorded which). This TCR was sampled from a human donor who was either an allogeneic HSCT recipient or a stem cell or donor lymphocyte infusion donor (not recorded which). It is not recorded whose cells these are; they may come from a transplant donor.

The CDR3 DNA reads TGCAGCGTTGGACAAGGAGGGGGCAGCAATCAGCCCCAGCATTTT. Its translation is CSVGQGGGSNQPQHF. The chain joins TRBV29-1 to TRBJ1-5, with 7 nucleotides matching TRBD1. Trimming cost V 4 bases and J 1 base; bases outside gene matches: 7. CDR1 is SQVTM and CDR2 is ANQGSEA in the germline V gene. The CDR3 has 15 amino acids.